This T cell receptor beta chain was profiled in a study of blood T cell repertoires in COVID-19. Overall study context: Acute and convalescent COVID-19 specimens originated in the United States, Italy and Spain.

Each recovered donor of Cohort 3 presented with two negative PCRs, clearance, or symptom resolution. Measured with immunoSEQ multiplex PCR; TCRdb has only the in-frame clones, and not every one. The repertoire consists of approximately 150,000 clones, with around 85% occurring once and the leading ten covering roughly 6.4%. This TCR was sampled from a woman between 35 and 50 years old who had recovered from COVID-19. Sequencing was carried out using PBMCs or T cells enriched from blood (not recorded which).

CDR3 region: CAWDYRGPSSYEQYF. DNA for the CDR3: TGTGCCTGGGACTACAGGGGGCCGAGCTCCTACGAGCAGTACTTC. The V call is TRBV30, the J call TRBJ2-7, with 9 bases fitting TRBD1. Germline V gene lookup returns CDR1 GTSNPN and CDR2 SVGIG (reference sequence). This CDR3 is built from 15 residues. V shed 5 bases, J shed 0 bases, and the junction held 8 bases outside the gene matches.